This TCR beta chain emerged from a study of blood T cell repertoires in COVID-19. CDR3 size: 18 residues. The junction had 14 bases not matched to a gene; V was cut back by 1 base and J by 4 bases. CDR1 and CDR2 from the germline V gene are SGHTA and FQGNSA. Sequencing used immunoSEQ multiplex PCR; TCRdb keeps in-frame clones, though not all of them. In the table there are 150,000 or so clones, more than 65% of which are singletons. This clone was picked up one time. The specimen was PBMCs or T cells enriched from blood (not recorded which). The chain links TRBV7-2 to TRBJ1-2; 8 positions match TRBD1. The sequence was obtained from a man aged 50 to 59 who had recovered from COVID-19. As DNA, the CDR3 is TGTGCCAGCAGCTTAGTAGGGGATGCAGGGGGCTCGGGCTATGGCTACACCTTC. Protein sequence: CASSLVGDAGGSGYGYTF.